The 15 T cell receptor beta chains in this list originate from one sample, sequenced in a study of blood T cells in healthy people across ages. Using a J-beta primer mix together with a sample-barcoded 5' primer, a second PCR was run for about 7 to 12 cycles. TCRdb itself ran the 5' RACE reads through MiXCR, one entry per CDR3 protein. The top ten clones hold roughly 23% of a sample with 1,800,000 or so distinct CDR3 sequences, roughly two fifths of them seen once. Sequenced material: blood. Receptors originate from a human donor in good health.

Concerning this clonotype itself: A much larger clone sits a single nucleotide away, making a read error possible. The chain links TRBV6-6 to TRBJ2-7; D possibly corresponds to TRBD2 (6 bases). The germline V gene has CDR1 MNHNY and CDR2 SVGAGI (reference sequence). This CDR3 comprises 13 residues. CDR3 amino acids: CTSMRGSAYEQYF. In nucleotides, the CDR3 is TGTACCAGCATGCGGGGTAGTGCCTACGAGCAGTACTTC.

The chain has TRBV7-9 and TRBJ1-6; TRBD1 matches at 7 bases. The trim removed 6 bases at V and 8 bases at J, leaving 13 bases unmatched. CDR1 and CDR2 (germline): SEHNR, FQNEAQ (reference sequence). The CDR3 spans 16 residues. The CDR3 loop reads CASSSEIDRDDSPLHF. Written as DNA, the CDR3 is TGTGCCAGCAGTTCTGAGATAGACAGGGATGATTCACCCCTCCACTTT.

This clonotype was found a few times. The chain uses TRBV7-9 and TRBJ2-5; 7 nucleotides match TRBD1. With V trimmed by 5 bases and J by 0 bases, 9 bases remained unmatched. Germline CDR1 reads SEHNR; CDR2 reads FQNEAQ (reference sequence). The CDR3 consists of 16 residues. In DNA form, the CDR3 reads TGTGCCAGCAGCCCCCGGGACAGAAAGTACCAAGAGACCCAGTACTTC. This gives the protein CASSPRDRKYQETQYF.

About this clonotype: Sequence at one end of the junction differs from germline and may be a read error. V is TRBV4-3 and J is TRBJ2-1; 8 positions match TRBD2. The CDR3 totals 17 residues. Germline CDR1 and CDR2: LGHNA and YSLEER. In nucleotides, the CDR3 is TGCGCCAGCAGCCAAGTCACCGGGACTAGAGACGGCAATAAGCAGTTCTTC. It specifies CASSQVTGTRDGNKQFF.

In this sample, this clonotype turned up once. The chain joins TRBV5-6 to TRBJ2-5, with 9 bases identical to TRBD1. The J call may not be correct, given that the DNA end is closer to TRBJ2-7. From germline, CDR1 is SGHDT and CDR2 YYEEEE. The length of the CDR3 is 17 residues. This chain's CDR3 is CASSLGGDRVGTREQYF. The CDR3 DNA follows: TGTGCCAGCAGCTTGGGAGGGGACAGGGTTGGTACGCGCGAGCAGTACTTC.

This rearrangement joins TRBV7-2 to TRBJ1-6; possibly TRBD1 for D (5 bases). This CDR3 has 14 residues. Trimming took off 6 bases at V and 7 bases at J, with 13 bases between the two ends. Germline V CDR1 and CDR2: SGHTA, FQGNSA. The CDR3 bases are TGTGCCAGCAGATTCACCGGGACCAATTCACCCCTCCACTTT. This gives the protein CASRFTGTNSPLHF. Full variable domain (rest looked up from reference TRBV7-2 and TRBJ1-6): GAGVSQSPSNKVTEKGKDVELRCDPISGHTALYWYRQSLGQGLEFLIYFQGNSAPDKSGLPSDRFSAERTGGSVSTLTIQRTQQEDSAVYLCASRFTGTNSPLHFGNGTRLTVT.

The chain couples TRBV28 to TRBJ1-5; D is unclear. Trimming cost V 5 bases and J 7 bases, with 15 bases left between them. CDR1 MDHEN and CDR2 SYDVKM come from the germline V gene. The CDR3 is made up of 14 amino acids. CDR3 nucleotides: TGTGCCAGCAGTCTGGGTTCTGACCACCAGCCCCAGCATTTT. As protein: CASSLGSDHQPQHF.

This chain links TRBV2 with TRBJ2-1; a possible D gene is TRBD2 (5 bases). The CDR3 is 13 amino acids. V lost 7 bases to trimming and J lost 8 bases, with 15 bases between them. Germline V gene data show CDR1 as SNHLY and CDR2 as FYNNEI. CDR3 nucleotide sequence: TGTGCCAGCACCGTGGAGGCAGCCTATGAGCAGTTCTTC. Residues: CASTVEAAYEQFF.

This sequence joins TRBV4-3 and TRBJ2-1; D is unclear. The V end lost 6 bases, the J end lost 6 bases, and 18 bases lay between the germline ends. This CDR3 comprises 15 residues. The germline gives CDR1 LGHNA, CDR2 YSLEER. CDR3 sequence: CASSHYDTPGNEQFF. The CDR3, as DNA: TGCGCCAGCAGTCACTACGACACCCCCGGCAATGAGCAGTTCTTC.

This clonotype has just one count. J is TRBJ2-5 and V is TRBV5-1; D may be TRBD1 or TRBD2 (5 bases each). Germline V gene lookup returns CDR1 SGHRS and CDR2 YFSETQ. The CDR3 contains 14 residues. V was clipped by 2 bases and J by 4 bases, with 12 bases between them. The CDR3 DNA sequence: TGCGCCAGCAGCTTTGCGTTTGGGGGAGAGACCCAGTACTTC. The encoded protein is CASSFAFGGETQYF. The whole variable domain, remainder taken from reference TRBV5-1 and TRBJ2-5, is KAGVTQTPRYLIKTRGQQVTLSCSPISGHRSVSWYQQTPGQGLQFLFEYFSETQRNKGNFPGRFSGRQFSNSRSEMNVSTLELGDSALYLCASSFAFGGETQYFGPGTRLLVL.

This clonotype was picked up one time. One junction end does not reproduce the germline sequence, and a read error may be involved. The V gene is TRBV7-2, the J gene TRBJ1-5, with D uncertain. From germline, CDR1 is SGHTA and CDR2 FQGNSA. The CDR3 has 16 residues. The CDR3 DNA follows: TGTGCCAGCAGCCCCCTACCAGCAGGCTTCAATCAACCCCAGCATTTT. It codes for CASSPLPAGFNQPQHF.

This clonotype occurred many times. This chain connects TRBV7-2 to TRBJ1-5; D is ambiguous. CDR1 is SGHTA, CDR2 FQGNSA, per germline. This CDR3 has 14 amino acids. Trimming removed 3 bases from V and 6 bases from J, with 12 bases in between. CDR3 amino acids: CASSFLSIGQPQHF. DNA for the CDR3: TGTGCCAGCAGCTTCTTAAGCATAGGTCAGCCCCAGCATTTT.

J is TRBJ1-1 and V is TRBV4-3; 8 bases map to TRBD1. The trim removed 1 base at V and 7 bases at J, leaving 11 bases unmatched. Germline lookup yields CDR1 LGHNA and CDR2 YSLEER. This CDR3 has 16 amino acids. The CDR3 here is CASSQGRQGSRSEAFF. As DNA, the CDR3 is TGCGCCAGCAGCCAAGGGAGACAGGGGAGCAGGAGTGAAGCTTTCTTT.

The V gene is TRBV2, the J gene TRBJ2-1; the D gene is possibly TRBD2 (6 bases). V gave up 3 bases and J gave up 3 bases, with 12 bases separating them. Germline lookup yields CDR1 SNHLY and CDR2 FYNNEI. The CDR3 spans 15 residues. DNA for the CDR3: TGTGCCAGCAGTGAGGGCGGGGTACTCTACAATGAGCAGTTCTTC. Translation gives CASSEGGVLYNEQFF.

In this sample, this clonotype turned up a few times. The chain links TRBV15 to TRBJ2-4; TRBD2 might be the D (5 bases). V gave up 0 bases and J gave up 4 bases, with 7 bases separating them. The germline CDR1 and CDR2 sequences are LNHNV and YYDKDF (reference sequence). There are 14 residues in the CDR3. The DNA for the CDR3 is TGTGCCACCAGCAGAGAACTAGGAAAAAACATTCAGTACTTC. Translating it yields CATSRELGKNIQYF.